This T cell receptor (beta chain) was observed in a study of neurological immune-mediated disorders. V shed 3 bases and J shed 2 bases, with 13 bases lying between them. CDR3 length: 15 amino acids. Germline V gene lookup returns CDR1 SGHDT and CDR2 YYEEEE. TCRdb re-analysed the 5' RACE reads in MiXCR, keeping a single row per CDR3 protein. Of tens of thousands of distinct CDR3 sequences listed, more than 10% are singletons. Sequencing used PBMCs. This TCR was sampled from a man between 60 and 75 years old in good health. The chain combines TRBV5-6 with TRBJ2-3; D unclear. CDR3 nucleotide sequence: TGTGCCAGCAGCTCTTCCTTAGTCTCCACAGATACGCAGTATTTT. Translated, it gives CASSSSLVSTDTQYF.